What follows are 9 T cell receptor beta chains derived from one specimen sequenced in a study of cytomegalovirus exposure and HLA in healthy donors. Sequencing used immunoSEQ multiplex PCR; TCRdb keeps in-frame clones, though not all of them. Among about 160,000 clones listed, roughly 96% were seen once. Sequenced sample: PBMCs. The receptors shown here come from a woman in her late teens or twenties in good health and CMV-seronegative.

This chain connects TRBV27 to TRBJ2-3; 7 bases are shared with TRBD2. Looked up from germline, CDR1 is MNHEY and CDR2 is SMNVEV (reference sequence). J was trimmed by 2 bases and V by 1 base; bases with no gene match: 3. The CDR3 has 15 amino acids. The CDR3 nucleotides read TGTGCCAGCAGTTTATATGCGGGAGTCACAGATACGCAGTATTTT. Translated: CASSLYAGVTDTQYF.

V is TRBV7-9 and J is TRBJ2-3; D might be TRBD2 (6 bases). Looked up from germline, CDR1 is SEHNR and CDR2 is FQNEAQ (reference sequence). This CDR3 has 17 amino acids. V dropped 5 bases and J dropped 2 bases, with 20 bases sitting between them. The CDR3 DNA follows: TGTGCCAGCAGCCCCGGGACTCTAAAACCGATCACAGATACGCAGTATTTT. Translating it yields CASSPGTLKPITDTQYF. Combining the CDR3 with reference TRBV7-9 and TRBJ2-3 gives the whole variable domain DTGVSQNPRHKITKRGQNVTFRCDPISEHNRLYWYRQTLGQGPEFLTYFQNEAQLEKSRLLSDRFSAERPKGSFSTLEIQRTEQGDSAMYLCASSPGTLKPITDTQYFGPGTRLTVL.

The count of this clone is one. V usage is TRBV11-2 and J usage is TRBJ2-6; perhaps TRBD2 as D (5 bases). This CDR3 is built from 17 residues. Germline CDR1 SGHAT, CDR2 FQNNGV. Trimming took off 4 bases at V and 2 bases at J, with 15 bases between the two ends. The CDR3 protein is CASSSRTAVPGANVLTF. CDR3 DNA sequence: TGTGCCAGCAGCTCAAGGACTGCCGTGCCTGGGGCCAACGTCCTGACTTTC.

This chain connects TRBV9 to TRBJ2-3; no clear D. From germline, CDR1 is SGDLS and CDR2 YYNGEE. The CDR3 has 13 residues. The V gene lost 1 base and the J gene lost 2 bases, with 5 bases spanning the gap. In DNA form, the CDR3 reads TGTGCCAGCAGCGTACGAGACACAGATACGCAGTATTTT. Encoded protein: CASSVRDTDTQYF.

The V call is TRBV5-4, the J call TRBJ2-2; TRBD1 matches at 12 bases. V dropped 4 bases and J dropped 4; count of bases not matched to a gene: 5. CDR3 size: 16 residues. CDR1 SGHNT and CDR2 YYREEE come from the germline V gene (reference sequence). The CDR3 sequence: CASSPGQGAGTGELFF. The CDR3 bases are TGTGCCAGCAGCCCGGGACAGGGGGCGGGCACCGGGGAGCTGTTTTTT.

V gene TRBV23-1 combines with J gene TRBJ2-2, with 7 bases lining up with TRBD2. TRBV23-1 is known as an ORF, though its function is uncertain. CDR3 size: 18 residues. Germline trimming cut 0 bases from V and 5 bases from J; bases unmatched to any gene: 12. The CDR3 loop reads CASSQSLVVAGSTGELFF. The CDR3 coding sequence is TGCGCCAGCAGTCAATCGTTAGTGGTAGCGGGCTCTACCGGGGAGCTGTTTTTT.

The V and J genes are TRBV29-1 and TRBJ1-1; tentative D call: TRBD1 (6 bases). The CDR3 consists of 14 residues. CDR1 and CDR2 from the germline V gene are SQVTM and ANQGSEA. V lost 7 bases, J lost 7 bases, and 22 bases lay in between. DNA of the CDR3: TGCAGCGCCGACGTCGGGACACGCTCGATTGAAGCTTTCTTT. This codes for CSADVGTRSIEAFF.

This rearrangement joins TRBV7-9 to TRBJ2-7; possibly TRBD2 for D (5 bases). V lost 3 bases to trimming and J lost 0 bases, with 15 bases between them. The germline CDR1 and CDR2 sequences are SEHNR and FQNEAQ (reference sequence). The CDR3 consists of 16 residues. CDR3 in amino acids: CASSLGADLSSYEQYF. CDR3 in DNA: TGTGCCAGCAGCTTGGGAGCGGACTTGAGCTCCTACGAGCAGTACTTC.

The chain links TRBV4-1 to TRBJ1-1; D not resolved. The CDR3 is made up of 15 amino acids. The V and J ends lost 0 bases and 3 bases respectively, with 11 bases between them. Germline V CDR1 and CDR2: MGHRA, YSYEKL. The CDR3 reads CASSQDGGVYTEAFF. DNA for the CDR3: TGCGCCAGCAGCCAAGACGGCGGGGTGTACACTGAAGCTTTCTTT.